The clone carrying this T cell receptor (beta chain) showed up just a few times. These data originate in a study of cytomegalovirus exposure and HLA in healthy donors. PCR employed 60 Vbeta and 13 Jbeta primers. Authors' analysis steps: About 11 million of about 80 million unique TCR beta chains were shared, per a later count. Profiling relied on immunoSEQ multiplex PCR, and the TCRdb table lists in-frame clones only, not all of them. Clone size and V and J calls were adopted from that table, with D and trimming inferred from the DNA. The table shows around 62,000 clones, with roughly 80% occurring only once. Unmatched junction bases numbered 7, after V lost 5 bases and J lost 6 bases. The CDR3 is 15 residues long. CDR1 and CDR2 from the germline V gene are LNHDA and SQIVND (reference sequence).

V and J are TRBV19 and TRBJ1-2; 12 bases fit TRBD1. The clonotype originates from a woman aged 25 to 39 in good health and CMV-seronegative. Sequenced input: PBMCs. This chain's CDR3 is CASSLPGQGANGYTF. CDR3 DNA: TGTGCCAGTAGTCTCCCGGGACAGGGGGCAAATGGCTACACCTTC. Filled out from reference TRBV19 and TRBJ1-2, the complete variable domain reads DGGITQSPKYLFRKEGQNVTLSCEQNLNHDAMYWYRQDPGQGLRLIYYSQIVNDFQKGDIAEGYSVSREKKESFPLTVTSAQKNPTAFYLCASSLPGQGANGYTFGSGTRLTVV.